The text below deals with one T cell receptor beta chain. This clonotype was seen more than once but under ten times. Its antigen is currently not known. Per-base qualities were not stored, and no clone one base away is much larger. Systemically healthy Caucasian individuals from Russia, roughly 40 in total and aged about 6 to 100 years, were included as donors. Each donor gave ten milliliters of peripheral blood, collected into EDTA-treated Vacutainer tubes. PBMCs were isolated by Ficoll-Paque density-gradient centrifugation, with at least 7 million obtained per sample. Trizol reagent was used to extract total RNA from the PBMCs, yielding at least 5.5 micrograms per sample. The percentages of naive CD45RAhigh/CD27high T cells were determined by flow cytometry on a PBMC aliquot from every donor. Library generation was performed with 5' RACE. For sequencing, an Illumina HiSeq 2500 was employed. A second PCR of about 7 to 12 cycles was run with a J-beta primer mix and a sample-barcoded 5' primer. Each TCR beta cDNA molecule received a unique molecular identifier from a template-switch 5' adaptor carrying 12 random nucleotides. Each sample yielded at least 3 million CDR3-containing paired-end reads. All of the RNA was converted into first-strand cDNA using the Mint cDNA synthesis kit, with a TRBC-specific oligonucleotide serving as the primer. Following uracil-DNA glycosylase treatment, all cDNA underwent a first 18-cycle PCR with the universal primers M1SS and BC2_uni_R. The study's processing was this. Normalization of each sample was performed by random selection of 1 million high-quality reads, each carrying a distinct molecular identifier. Reads with shared molecular identifiers were discarded instead of being binned into consensus sequences. CDR3 identification, clonotype clustering and error correction used MiTCR with a Q25 quality threshold and the strictest error-elimination algorithm. Lower-bound total TCR beta diversity was estimated with a nonparametric unseen species model using Euler transformation. The public reads were reprocessed in TCRdb via fastp at Q25 and MiXCR, keeping in-frame beta chains. Entries that share a CDR3 protein sequence are merged under the most common genes and DNA. The V and J calls, along with clone size, are taken from TCRdb and not from the paper's own processing. In this sample the table shows 700,000 or so distinct CDR3 sequences, roughly 43% of which occur a single time. Around 30% of the sample is in the top ten clones.

The CDR3 holds 15 amino acids from the cysteine to the phenylalanine. CDR3 DNA is the only sequence kept; it has 45 bases, read in frame from the first base. The germline V gene (reference sequence) gives CDR1 as DFQATT and CDR2 as SNEGSKA. The junction carries 22 bases between V and J, which are trimmed by 6 bases and 5 bases respectively. The data stem from a study of blood T cells in healthy people across ages (dated by TCRdb to about 2015). Regarding the research as a whole: In model experiments, template switching captured roughly one uniquely barcoded TCR beta cDNA molecule for every two T cells. The study measured age-related changes in TCR beta repertoire diversity using deep sequencing normalized with unique cDNA molecular identifiers. Four age groups were formed from the donors: young (average about 16 years), middle-aged (just under 40), aged (approximately 60) and long-lived (around 82). To avoid experimental bias, donors of different ages were spread randomly across the sequencing lanes. The study analyzed two additional independent replicas of 1 million unique cDNA reads from the same blood draw for two donors, one aged 18 to 30 and one aged 80 or older. Broader findings and caveats from the paper: Compared with the aged group, the long-lived group had more naive CD4+ T cells, fewer expanded clones and increased TCR diversity, a pattern suggesting age selection. Since profiling was done on bulk unsorted PBMCs, naive and antigen-experienced compartments could not be conclusively compared. Because donor CMV infection status was unknown, age-related changes in expanded clonotypes were potentially confounded. Total diversity estimates from one million sequenced T cells were considered lower bounds and underestimates. Observed TCR beta diversity correlated strongly with the percentage of naive T cells measured by flow cytometry. As age increased, observed TCR beta diversity per million T cells dropped in a roughly linear way, and a significant reduction was already evident by age about 40.

The receptor was derived from a man at least 80 years old in good health. The chain is assembled from TRBV20-1 and TRBJ2-5; a confident D gene designation cannot be given. Sequencing input: blood. The CDR3 has the sequence CSAPTPVRISETQYF. Here is the DNA: TGCAGTGCGCCGACGCCGGTCAGGATATCGGAGACCCAGTACTTC.